This TCR beta chain was sequenced in a study of shared clonotypes between healthy human individuals. About the study: Each donor's CD8 memory used one plate, CD8 naive two, each CD4 subset three.

Here immunoSEQ multiplex PCR was the method, and the copy in TCRdb shows in-frame clones only, minus some. The table has 2 million to 2.5 million clones, 90% to 97% seen once. Trimming removed 1 base from V and 1 base from J, with 14 bases in between. Germline V gene sequence: CDR1 SGHVS, CDR2 FNYEAQ. The CDR3 is 17 residues long. On this clone itself: Its antigen remains unidentified.

Study-level results: Clonotype sharing across a handful of donors was observed for around 4.5% of naive CD4 clonotypes.

The rearrangement joins TRBV7-6 to TRBJ2-1; D uncertain. Sequencing was carried out using naive CD4+ T cells sorted from blood. Indicated subset: CD45RA+ positively selected. This receptor was obtained from a man in his late teens or twenties in good health. Here the CDR3 reads CASSLGPHRESYNEQFF. The CDR3 DNA reads TGTGCCAGCAGCTTAGGACCCCATAGAGAGTCCTACAATGAGCAGTTCTTC.